These 20 T cell receptor beta chains were all obtained from the same sample, sequenced in a study of T cell changes during pregnancy in multiple sclerosis. Sequencing used immunoSEQ multiplex PCR; TCRdb keeps in-frame clones, though not all of them. This repertoire shows around 50,000 clones, approximately 92% found once; its top ten account for approximately 8%. The input for sequencing was CD8+ T cells from peripheral blood mononuclear cells, taken in the second trimester of pregnancy. Every receptor here comes from a female donor with multiple sclerosis, enrolled in a pregnancy study.

This sequence joins TRBV19 and TRBJ2-2; possibly TRBD1 for D (6 bases). The CDR3 spans 14 residues. V shed 4 bases and J shed 1 base, with 7 bases lying between them. Germline V gene data show CDR1 as LNHDA and CDR2 as SQIVND (reference sequence). CDR3 amino acids: CASSRDMNTGELFF. CDR3 DNA: TGTGCCAGTAGTAGGGACATGAACACCGGGGAGCTGTTTTTT.

This clone was seen a single time. This chain connects TRBV6-1 to TRBJ2-4; 7 bases agree with TRBD1. V shed 4 bases and J 0 bases; nucleotides not matched to a gene: 12. Looked up from germline, CDR1 is MNHNS and CDR2 is SASEGT. The CDR3 contains 18 residues. As DNA, the CDR3 is TGTGCCAGCAGTGGACAATGGGACAGCCGACTAGCCAAAAACATTCAGTACTTC. It codes for CASSGQWDSRLAKNIQYF.

The chain has TRBV11-2 and TRBJ2-3, with 7 bases identical to TRBD2. V dropped 5 bases and J dropped 6; count of bases not matched to a gene: 5. This CDR3 is 13 amino acids long. The V gene's germline CDR1 is SGHAT and CDR2 FQNNGV. CDR3 amino acids: CASSIRTRDTQYF. CDR3 nucleotides: TGTGCCAGCAGCATTCGGACTAGGGATACGCAGTATTTT. Supplemented by reference TRBV11-2 and TRBJ2-3, the full variable domain reads EAGVAQSPRYKIIEKRQSVAFWCNPISGHATLYWYQQILGQGPKLLIQFQNNGVVDDSQLPKDRFSAERLKGVDSTLKIQPAKLEDSAVYLCASSIRTRDTQYFGPGTRLTVL.

The chain recombines TRBV6-5 with TRBJ1-1; D is undetermined. CDR3 length: 13 residues. Trimming removed 5 bases at V and 5 bases at J, with 12 bases between. The germline gives CDR1 MNHEY, CDR2 SVGAGI. The CDR3 spells CASSKEGWTEAFF. The CDR3 DNA is TGTGCCAGCAGTAAAGAGGGTTGGACTGAAGCTTTCTTT.

The chain combines TRBV4-2 with TRBJ2-7; the match to TRBD1 covers 7 bases. The germline V gene encodes CDR1 LGHNA and CDR2 YNFKEQ. Unmatched junction bases numbered 9, after V lost 4 bases and J lost 0 bases. CDR3 size: 16 residues. In nucleotides, the CDR3 is TGTGCCAGCAGCCTAGCTGGGACAGACTACTCCTACGAGCAGTACTTC. Its translation: CASSLAGTDYSYEQYF.

This clone was seen more than once but under ten times. This chain joins TRBV19 and TRBJ2-2; 11 bases fit TRBD2. Germline V lookup: CDR1 LNHDA, CDR2 SQIVND (reference sequence). The CDR3 is 15 residues long. V shed 5 bases, J shed 6 bases, and the junction held 5 bases outside the gene matches. The CDR3 protein is CASSLSGRAPGELFF. For the CDR3, the DNA is TGTGCCAGTAGTCTTAGCGGGAGGGCCCCCGGGGAGCTGTTTTTT. The full variable domain, completed using reference TRBV19 and TRBJ2-2, is DGGITQSPKYLFRKEGQNVTLSCEQNLNHDAMYWYRQDPGQGLRLIYYSQIVNDFQKGDIAEGYSVSREKKESFPLTVTSAQKNPTAFYLCASSLSGRAPGELFFGEGSRLTVL.

The V gene is TRBV30, the J gene TRBJ2-1, with 11 bases lining up with TRBD2. V lost 0 bases and J lost 9; bases outside the gene matches: 7. The CDR3 has 15 residues. Germline V gene sequence: CDR1 GTSNPN, CDR2 SVGIG (reference sequence). CDR3 nucleotides: TGTGCCTGGAGTGTGACTAGCGGGGCGAAAGTTGAGCAGTTCTTC. It translates to CAWSVTSGAKVEQFF. Filled out from reference TRBV30 and TRBJ2-1, the complete variable domain reads SQTIHQWPATLVQPVGSPLSLECTVEGTSNPNLYWYRQAAGRGLQLLFYSVGIGQISSEVPQNLSASRPQDRQFILSSKKLLLSDSGFYLCAWSVTSGAKVEQFFGPGTRLTVL.

The gene calls are TRBV9 and TRBJ2-7; D possibly corresponds to TRBD1 (6 bases). The CDR3 spans 13 residues. V was trimmed by 4 bases and J by 5 bases, leaving 13 bases between them. In germline, CDR1 is SGDLS, CDR2 YYNGEE. The CDR3, as DNA: TGTGCCAGCAGCTCCTACCAGGGGAACGAGCAGTACTTC. It specifies CASSSYQGNEQYF.

J is TRBJ2-3 and V is TRBV5-4; TRBD2 aligns across 7 bases. The ends lost 6 bases at V and 2 bases at J; junction bases unmatched: 21. CDR1 and CDR2 from the germline V gene are SGHNT and YYREEE (reference sequence). The CDR3 covers 19 residues. As DNA, the CDR3 is TGTGCCAGCACCCCCCCCACTGTAAGGCGGGGGAGATACACAGATACGCAGTATTTT. Its protein product is CASTPPTVRRGRYTDTQYF. Using reference TRBV5-4 and TRBJ2-3 for the parts outside the CDR3, the full variable domain is ETGVTQSPTHLIKTRGQQVTLRCSSQSGHNTVSWYQQALGQGPQFIFQYYREEENGRGNFPPRFSGLQFPNYSSELNVNALELDDSALYLCASTPPTVRRGRYTDTQYFGPGTRLTVL.

The chain employs TRBV6-5 and TRBJ1-5; D may be TRBD1 (6 bases). CDR1 is MNHEY, CDR2 SVGAGI, per germline. V shed 2 bases and J shed 7 bases, with 9 bases lying between them. CDR3 length: 13 residues. CDR3 sequence reads: CASSYGQSQPQHF. CDR3 DNA: TGTGCCAGCAGTTACGGACAGAGCCAGCCCCAGCATTTT.

In its sample, this clone was seen a few times. The V and J genes are TRBV29-1 and TRBJ1-3; no definite D call. From germline, CDR1 is SQVTM and CDR2 ANQGSEA. This CDR3 is built from 14 residues. Between the trimmed V and J ends, which lost 4 bases and 0 bases, there was a span of 10 bases. CDR3 in DNA: TGCAGCGTTGTGCCTGAGCGCTCTGGAAACACCATATATTTT. Protein: CSVVPERSGNTIYF.

J is TRBJ2-7 and V is TRBV6-1; maybe TRBD1 (6 bases). Per the germline V gene, CDR1 is MNHNS and CDR2 is SASEGT. This CDR3 contains 14 residues. Between the trimmed V and J ends, which lost 8 bases and 5 bases, there was a span of 19 bases. The CDR3 region is CASGRSGERDEQYF. In nucleotides, the CDR3 is TGTGCCAGCGGACGCTCAGGGGAAAGGGACGAGCAGTACTTC.

This chain uses TRBV16 with TRBJ1-5; D might be TRBD1 (6 bases). V was cut by 1 base and J by 6 bases, with 16 bases left in between. The CDR3 consists of 16 residues. Germline V CDR1 and CDR2: KGHSY, FQNENV. The CDR3 spells CASSQYRQGLSQPQHF. CDR3 DNA sequence: TGTGCCAGCAGCCAATACAGGCAGGGGCTTAGTCAGCCCCAGCATTTT.

The rearrangement joins TRBV19 to TRBJ1-1; TRBD1 aligns across 10 bases. The ends lost 6 bases at V and 4 bases at J; junction bases unmatched: 5. CDR1 and CDR2 from the germline V gene are LNHDA and SQIVND (reference sequence). This CDR3 contains 14 residues. The CDR3 region is CASSTGTGVTEAFF. In nucleotides, the CDR3 is TGTGCCAGTAGCACCGGGACAGGGGTCACTGAAGCTTTCTTT.

This chain links TRBV4-1 with TRBJ1-5; tentative D call: TRBD1 (6 bases). The CDR3 contains 13 residues. Per the germline V gene, CDR1 is MGHRA and CDR2 is YSYEKL. V was shortened by 8 bases and J by 2 bases, with 10 bases between the two germline ends. The CDR3 DNA reads as TGCGCCAGCGCCGCAGGGGGCAATCAGCCCCAGCATTTT. Translating gives CASAAGGNQPQHF.

This chain uses TRBV5-4 with TRBJ2-7, with a weak D call TRBD2 (5 bases). Between the trimmed V and J ends, which lost 5 bases and 0 bases, there was a span of 15 bases. The germline gives CDR1 SGHNT, CDR2 YYREEE (reference sequence). This CDR3 is built from 15 residues. CDR3 nucleotide sequence: TGTGCCAGCAGGGTTTACGGGGAAAGCTCCTACGAGCAGTACTTC. Its translation is CASRVYGESSYEQYF.

V usage is TRBV4-1 and J usage is TRBJ2-5; D not certain. V lost 1 base and J lost 2, with 11 bases in between. Germline V gives CDR1 MGHRA, CDR2 YSYEKL. The CDR3 extends over 15 amino acids. This CDR3 reads CASSQVLQAQETQYF. The CDR3 nucleotides read TGCGCCAGCAGCCAAGTTCTGCAGGCTCAAGAGACCCAGTACTTC.

This chain connects TRBV27 to TRBJ2-7; a possible D gene is TRBD1 (6 bases). The CDR3 totals 14 residues. Germline lookup yields CDR1 MNHEY and CDR2 SMNVEV (reference sequence). The V end lost 5 bases, the J end lost 9 bases, and 20 bases lay between the germline ends. The CDR3 protein is CASSQAGARSAQYF. The CDR3 DNA sequence: TGTGCCAGCAGTCAGGCAGGGGCCCGGAGCGCGCAGTACTTC.

This clone occurred once. The V and J genes are TRBV6-6 and TRBJ2-7; perhaps TRBD2 as D (5 bases). This CDR3 contains 14 residues. V lost 9 bases and J 0 bases, leaving 15 bases between the germline ends. Looked up from germline, CDR1 is MNHNY and CDR2 is SVGAGI (reference sequence). CDR3 sequence: CARTRGGSSYEQYF. CDR3 DNA: TGTGCCAGGACGCGAGGCGGGTCCTCCTACGAGCAGTACTTC.

The V and J genes are TRBV15 and TRBJ1-5, with 7 nucleotides matching TRBD1. This CDR3 region has 15 residues. CDR1 is LNHNV and CDR2 is YYDKDF in the germline V gene (reference sequence). The junction had 4 bases not matched to a gene; V was cut back by 3 bases and J by 2 bases. CDR3 amino acids: CATSRAGQGNQPQHF. DNA of the CDR3: TGTGCCACCAGCAGGGCCGGACAGGGCAATCAGCCCCAGCATTTT.